This T cell receptor (beta chain) was obtained from a study of CD4+ T cells in melanoma. The CDR3 is 14 residues long. Per the germline V gene, CDR1 is SGHRS and CDR2 is YFSETQ. Trimming took off 4 bases at V and 7 bases at J, with 17 bases between the two ends. Repertoires were generated with immunoSEQ multiplex PCR, while TCRdb's copy carries only in-frame clones and drops some. Seen here are thousands of clones, 45% to 55% observed once, and the top ten hold approximately 16%. In its sample, this clone was seen a few times. Its specificity is unknown. Study-level findings and limits: A reported correlation linked neoantigen-specific CD4+ T cells to CD8+, macrophage and B cell function.

This receptor was obtained from a human donor with melanoma. The specimen sequenced was cells from a culture (not recorded whether cultured in vitro). The chain couples TRBV5-1 to TRBJ1-1, with a possible D match to TRBD1 (6 bases). CDR3 nucleotide sequence: TGCGCCAGCAGCCACCACATTGACAGGAATGAAGCTTTCTTT. It yields the protein CASSHHIDRNEAFF.